Listed below are T cell receptor beta chains from one sample, sequenced in a study of T-cell reconstitution after alpha-beta-depleted transplantation in children. TCRdb called the PCR reads again in MiXCR, with one record for every CDR3 protein. The table records about 460,000 distinct CDR3 sequences, roughly 11% of them present only once. The input for sequencing was PBMCs, mostly from graft donor cells, taken 180 days after TCRalphabeta/CD19-depleted stem cell transplant. The receptors derive from a female patient aged 2-15 years who had a stem cell transplant for aplastic anemia, so the T cells may come from the graft donor. Both conserved end residues are part of each CDR3. D genes are given only for firm matches. For some rows the clone size is stated as once, few or many, or as a class when expanded; others skip it.

TRBV14	NA	NA	TRBJ2-5	CASSQAPETQYF	TGTGCCAGCAGCCAAGCCCCAGAGACCCAGTACTTC
TRBV18	TRBD1	few	TRBJ2-3	CASSPGQARIPDTQYF	TGTGCCAGCTCACCTGGACAGGCCCGAATCCCAGATACGCAGTATTTT
TRBV4-1	NA	few	TRBJ2-2	CASSQDGDGTGELFF	TGCGCCAGCAGCCAAGATGGGGACGGCACCGGGGAGCTGTTTTTT
TRBV20-1	NA	many	TRBJ1-2	CSARGRPLLGYTF	TGCAGTGCCAGGGGACGTCCCCTTCTAGGCTACACCTTC
TRBV18	TRBD1	NA	TRBJ1-1	CASSGTANTEAFF	TGTGCCAGCTCCGGGACAGCGAACACTGAAGCTTTCTTT
TRBV7-9	NA	NA	TRBJ1-4	CASSRDTSNEKLFF	TGTGCCAGCAGTCGGGACACCTCTAATGAAAAACTGTTTTTT
TRBV7-9	NA	few	TRBJ2-2	CASRKGGNTGELFF	TGTGCCAGCAGAAAAGGGGGGAACACCGGGGAGCTGTTTTTT
TRBV12-3/TRBV12-4	NA	NA	TRBJ1-4	CASSPRGGTTNEKLFF	TGTGCCAGCAGTCCCCGAGGAGGAACAACTAATGAAAAACTGTTTTTT
TRBV5-1	NA	NA	TRBJ2-1	CASSLWWGGSEPISSYNEQFF	TGCGCCAGCAGCTTGTGGTGGGGCGGGTCTGAACCAATAAGCTCCTACAATGAGCAGTTCTTC
TRBV6-1	TRBD2	NA	TRBJ2-1	CASSAPGLAYNEQFF	TGTGCCAGCAGCGCCCCGGGACTAGCCTACAATGAGCAGTTCTTC
TRBV20-1	TRBD2	few	TRBJ2-1	CSARGSGRGNEQFF	TGCAGTGCTAGAGGGAGCGGGAGAGGGAATGAGCAGTTCTTC
TRBV2	NA	NA	TRBJ2-7	CASSELPVRGLGYEQYF	TGTGCCAGCAGTGAACTTCCGGTGCGGGGCCTGGGGTACGAGCAGTACTTC
TRBV2	NA	NA	TRBJ2-1	CASSEGGLNNEQFF	TGTGCCAGCAGTGAAGGTGGCCTAAACAATGAGCAGTTCTTC
TRBV11-2	NA	many	TRBJ2-5	CASSFRGETQYF	TGTGCCAGCAGCTTCCGGGGAGAGACCCAGTACTTC
TRBV6-1	NA	few	TRBJ1-1	CASTDPTGNTEAFF	TGTGCCAGCACCGACCCGACAGGGAACACTGAAGCTTTCTTT
TRBV3-1	NA	few	TRBJ1-1	CASSQDLQLEAFF	TGTGCCAGCAGCCAAGATCTGCAGTTGGAAGCTTTCTTT
TRBV7-8	NA	NA	TRBJ2-3	CASSLRGSNTDTQYF	TGTGCCAGCAGCTTAAGGGGCTCCAACACAGATACGCAGTATTTT
TRBV4-3	NA	few	TRBJ2-3	CASSPGVIDTQYF	TGCGCCAGCAGCCCCGGGGTTATTGATACGCAGTATTTT
TRBV6-2/TRBV6-3	NA	NA	TRBJ2-7	CASSLLGTTYEQYF	TGTGCCAGCTCTTTACTAGGAACAACCTACGAGCAGTACTTC
TRBV7-8	NA	NA	TRBJ1-2	CASSLGGQGRGYTF	TGTGCCAGCAGCTTAGGTGGGCAGGGGCGCGGCTACACCTTC
TRBV28	NA	few	TRBJ2-2	CASSLVTTAGGELFF	TGTGCCAGCAGTTTGGTAACAACTGCGGGCGGGGAGCTGTTTTTT
TRBV20-1	NA	NA	TRBJ2-1	CSAPLPGAVFYNEQFF	TGCAGTGCTCCTCTTCCTGGGGCGGTTTTCTACAATGAGCAGTTCTTC
TRBV18	NA	NA	TRBJ2-1	CASSPQLMGNEQFF	TGTGCCAGCTCACCACAGTTAATGGGAAATGAGCAGTTCTTC
TRBV18	TRBD2	few	TRBJ2-7	CASSPPGREVYEQYF	TGTGCCAGCTCACCACCGGGGCGGGAGGTCTACGAGCAGTACTTC
TRBV6-2/TRBV6-3	NA	few	TRBJ1-1	CASRLTTDRLNTEAFF	TGTGCCAGCAGGTTAACTACCGACAGGTTGAACACTGAAGCTTTCTTT
TRBV27	TRBD1	many	TRBJ1-1	CASSLLTAGQGGRKAFF	TGTGCCAGCAGTTTACTTACAGCAGGACAGGGCGGAAGGAAAGCTTTCTTT
TRBV5-1	NA	NA	TRBJ2-7	CASSISPGTYPYEQYF	TGCGCCAGCAGCATCAGCCCCGGGACTTATCCTTACGAGCAGTACTTC
TRBV7-2	TRBD1	NA	TRBJ2-2	CASRTQGDTGELFF	TGTGCCAGCAGAACACAGGGGGACACCGGGGAGCTGTTTTTT
TRBV4-3	TRBD1	NA	TRBJ2-5	CASSQRTGAAVAEETQYF	TGCGCCAGCAGCCAACGGACAGGGGCTGCGGTCGCAGAAGAGACCCAGTACTTC
TRBV28	NA	few	TRBJ2-5	CASSPIHRDQETQYF	TGTGCCAGCAGTCCGATCCACAGGGACCAAGAGACCCAGTACTTC
TRBV24-1	NA	few	TRBJ2-3	CATSDSIGEEYF	TGTGCCACCAGTGATTCGATCGGCGAGGAGTATTTT
TRBV28	NA	few	TRBJ2-7	CASSLRRDATYEQYF	TGTGCCAGCAGTTTACGCCGGGACGCAACCTACGAGCAGTACTTC
TRBV15	NA	few	TRBJ1-2	CATSRDRAGNYGYTF	TGTGCCACCAGCAGAGATCGGGCAGGGAACTATGGCTACACCTTC
TRBV7-2	TRBD1	NA	TRBJ1-3	CASSRRTGSSGNTIYF	TGTGCCAGCAGCAGACGGACAGGGAGCTCTGGAAACACCATATATTTT
TRBV7-3	TRBD2	NA	TRBJ2-1	CASSFRRPGLAGFNEQFF	TGTGCCAGCAGCTTTAGAAGACCGGGACTAGCGGGCTTCAATGAGCAGTTCTTC
TRBV4-1	TRBD1	NA	TRBJ2-7	CASSQEDRAAYEQYF	TGCGCCAGCAGCCAAGAAGACAGGGCAGCCTACGAGCAGTACTTC
TRBV10-3	TRBD2	NA	TRBJ2-4	CAISESSRGGLSIQYF	TGTGCCATCAGTGAGTCGAGTCGGGGGGGCTTAAGCATTCAGTACTTC
TRBV6-2/TRBV6-3	TRBD2	NA	TRBJ2-2	CASSYSPSERELSGELFF	TGTGCCAGCAGTTACTCCCCCTCGGAGCGGGAGCTCTCCGGGGAGCTGTTTTTT
TRBV7-2	NA	many	TRBJ1-4	CASSGHLFNEKLFF	TGTGCCAGCAGCGGACACCTCTTCAATGAAAAACTGTTTTTT
TRBV6-5	TRBD2	NA	TRBJ2-2	CAVRLAGLGGRFRGKTGELFF	TGTGCCGTACGACTAGCAGGACTGGGCGGGAGGTTTCGAGGGAAGACCGGGGAGCTGTTTTTT